This entry lists 19 T cell receptor beta chains sequenced from one sample in a study of T cell responses to AZD1222 COVID-19 vaccine (dated by TCRdb to the early 2020s). The library was generated by the immunoSEQ multiplex PCR assay. TCRdb took over this immuneACCESS table, retaining in-frame rearrangements with V and J assigned. Such tables are incomplete; in checked studies, under half of the missing clones stem from an unresolved V gene, and the remainder is unexplained. The sample has 60,000 to 90,000 clones on record, about 80% of them singletons. 27% of the sample rests with the top ten. The sample's time point label, in plain terms: about 28 days (+/-7) after the second vaccine dose. The treatment or condition label on this specimen signifies: meningococcal conjugate vaccine given as trial control. The material was peripheral blood, obtained 28 days after the second dose of the MenACWY control vaccine. The origin of the receptors is an adult who received the MenACWY meningococcal vaccine as a control.

The chain joins TRBV11-2 to TRBJ1-3; possible D gene TRBD1, 5 bases. Trimming removed 4 bases at V and 2 bases at J, with 6 bases between. The germline CDR1 and CDR2 sequences are SGHAT and FQNNGV. The CDR3 sequence is 13 residues long. The CDR3 here is CASSSTAGNTIYF. CDR3 DNA sequence: TGTGCCAGCAGCTCGACAGCTGGAAACACCATATATTTT. The full variable domain, in which reference TRBV11-2 and TRBJ1-3 provide the parts outside the CDR3, is EAGVAQSPRYKIIEKRQSVAFWCNPISGHATLYWYQQILGQGPKLLIQFQNNGVVDDSQLPKDRFSAERLKGVDSTLKIQPAKLEDSAVYLCASSSTAGNTIYFGEGSWLTVV.

This chain connects TRBV6-1 to TRBJ1-6, with D hard to call. Per germline, CDR1 MNHNS and CDR2 SASEGT. This CDR3 has 13 residues. V lost 0 bases and J 7 bases, leaving 4 bases between the germline ends. CDR3 sequence: CASSEARNSPLHF. Here the CDR3 DNA reads TGTGCCAGCAGTGAAGCTCGGAATTCACCCCTCCACTTT.

The chain links TRBV6-5 to TRBJ2-3, with D perhaps matching TRBD1 (6 bases). V gave up 6 bases and J gave up 3 bases, with 16 bases separating them. CDR1 and CDR2 (germline): MNHEY, SVGAGI. The CDR3 has 15 amino acids. The CDR3 coding sequence is TGTGCCAGCAGGGACAGTTCCCTGGGAACAGATACGCAGTATTTT. Amino acids: CASRDSSLGTDTQYF.

The gene calls are TRBV2 and TRBJ1-2; 9 bases are shared with TRBD1. V was clipped by 2 bases and J by 4 bases; unmatched bases: 2. This CDR3 region has 14 residues. Germline loops: CDR1 SNHLY, CDR2 FYNNEI. CDR3 protein: CASSERDRAYGYTF. In DNA, the CDR3 is TGTGCCAGCAGTGAAAGGGACAGGGCCTATGGCTACACCTTC.

The chain is built from TRBV3-1 (or the pseudogene TRBV3-2) and TRBJ1-2; the D is unclear. Germline-derived CDR1 and CDR2 are LGHDT and YNNKEL (reference sequence). The V end lost 4 bases, the J end lost 0 bases, and 15 bases lay between the germline ends. The CDR3 extends over 16 amino acids. The CDR3 region has the DNA TGTGCCAGCAGCCCCCGAAGGCAGAACTCTAACTATGGCTACACCTTC. It is translated as CASSPRRQNSNYGYTF.

This clone was found a few times. J is TRBJ2-7 and V is TRBV6-2 or TRBV6-3, with no clear D. Trimming removed 5 bases from V and 2 bases from J, with 22 bases in between. Germline V CDR1 and CDR2: MNHEY, SVGEGT. The CDR3 contains 17 residues. CDR3 coding DNA: TGTGCCAGCAGTGGCGAAGGAAGGCGCGGTCCTCCCTACGAGCAGTACTTC. Translation: CASSGEGRRGPPYEQYF.

V gene TRBV5-3 combines with J gene TRBJ1-5; tentative D call: TRBD1 (6 bases). TRBV5-3 is annotated as an ORF whose role is uncertain. V lost 4 bases and J lost 0, with 14 bases in between. The CDR3 sequence is 16 residues long. The CDR3, as DNA: TGTGCCAGAAGCCCGTCTACAGGGCTTAGCAATCAGCCCCAGCATTTT. This gives the protein CARSPSTGLSNQPQHF.

This clone was detected only a few times. The chain employs TRBV20-1 and TRBJ2-5, with no clear D. Germline V gives CDR1 DFQATT, CDR2 SNEGSKA (reference sequence). Between the trimmed V and J ends, which lost 0 bases and 1 base, there was a span of 0 bases. The CDR3 consists of 11 residues. The CDR3 sequence: CSARDQETQYF. The CDR3 DNA reads TGCAGTGCTAGAGACCAAGAGACCCAGTACTTC.

This clone turned up a few times. The CDR3 is CASSLGEAATGELFF. The CDR3, as DNA: TGCGCCAGCAGCTTGGGTGAGGCTGCCACCGGGGAGCTGTTTTTT. This chain links TRBV5-1 with TRBJ2-2; D remains unclear. V was shortened by 0 bases and J by 4 bases, with 10 bases between the two germline ends. In germline, CDR1 is SGHRS, CDR2 YFSETQ. This CDR3 is 15 amino acids long.

The rearrangement joins TRBV28 to TRBJ1-1; 11 nucleotides agree with TRBD1. From germline, CDR1 is MDHEN and CDR2 SYDVKM. The V segment lost 4 bases and the J segment 2 bases; nucleotides outside the gene matches: 15. The CDR3 runs 19 residues. Written as DNA, the CDR3 is TGTGCCAGCAGTTCGTACGTACCGGGACAGGGGGTCTTTAACACTGAAGCTTTCTTT. Residues: CASSSYVPGQGVFNTEAFF.

The sample holds one count of this clone. This chain links TRBV7-8 with TRBJ2-7, with D possibly TRBD1 on 6 matching bases. This CDR3 has 16 residues. Germline V CDR1 and CDR2: SGHVS, FQNEAQ. Deletions cut 5 bases from V and 7 bases from J, with 24 bases between. The CDR3 sequence: CASSEWFGTTLGEQYF. CDR3 in DNA: TGTGCCAGCAGCGAGTGGTTCGGGACAACCCTCGGGGAGCAGTACTTC.

V is TRBV7-2 and J is TRBJ1-1, with D maybe TRBD1 (6 bases). CDR3 length equals 14 residues. The germline V gene has CDR1 SGHTA and CDR2 FQGNSA. Trimming cost V 6 bases and J 4 bases, with 15 bases left between them. The CDR3 sequence: CASSEVGGGTEAFF. The DNA for the CDR3 is TGTGCCAGCAGTGAAGTTGGGGGCGGCACTGAAGCTTTCTTT.

This clone was observed a handful of times. This chain links TRBV5-6 with TRBJ2-2; weak D call: TRBD2 (5 bases). The ends were cut back, 0 bases at V and 6 bases at J, with 9 bases in the middle. This CDR3 region has 14 residues. Germline CDR1 reads SGHDT; CDR2 reads YYEEEE. Here the CDR3 DNA reads TGTGCCAGCAGCTTGGTCGGGATCCCCGGGGAGCTGTTTTTT. It specifies CASSLVGIPGELFF.

The chain is built from TRBV11-2 and TRBJ2-5, with 9 nucleotides matching TRBD1. This CDR3 comprises 15 residues. Germline V gene data show CDR1 as SGHAT and CDR2 as FQNNGV. After removal of 5 bases from V and 5 bases from J, the junction contained 9 bases not matched to a gene. The CDR3 loop is CASSPPTGGLETQYF. Here the CDR3 DNA reads TGTGCCAGCAGCCCACCAACAGGGGGCTTGGAGACCCAGTACTTC. The full variable domain, in which reference TRBV11-2 and TRBJ2-5 provide the parts outside the CDR3, is EAGVAQSPRYKIIEKRQSVAFWCNPISGHATLYWYQQILGQGPKLLIQFQNNGVVDDSQLPKDRFSAERLKGVDSTLKIQPAKLEDSAVYLCASSPPTGGLETQYFGPGTRLLVL.

The rearrangement links TRBV4-3 to TRBJ1-2; weak D call: TRBD1 (6 bases). The CDR3 extends over 15 amino acids. Germline-derived CDR1 and CDR2 are LGHNA and YSLEER. V lost 0 bases to trimming and J lost 5 bases, with 13 bases between them. The CDR3, as DNA: TGCGCCAGCAGCCAAGAATGGGGGGGCGCGTATGGCTACACCTTC. The encoded protein is CASSQEWGGAYGYTF.

The V gene is TRBV9, the J gene TRBJ2-7; TRBD1 is a possible D gene (6 bases). The CDR3 has 14 residues. The V gene lost 0 bases and the J gene lost 4 bases, with 11 bases spanning the gap. Germline CDR1 reads SGDLS; CDR2 reads YYNGEE. The CDR3 loop is CASSVGPDSYEQYF. In DNA form, the CDR3 reads TGTGCCAGCAGCGTAGGTCCGGACAGTTACGAGCAGTACTTC.

This clone came up many times. This rearrangement joins TRBV15 to TRBJ2-5; weak D call: TRBD1 (5 bases). The CDR3 has 15 residues. The germline V and J ends were trimmed by 1 base and 1 base, with 10 bases remaining between them. Germline CDR1 is LNHNV and CDR2 is YYDKDF (reference sequence). CDR3 nucleotides: TGTGCCACCAGCAGAGTCAAGGGGCCCCAAGAGACCCAGTACTTC. As protein: CATSRVKGPQETQYF.

The chain is built from TRBV7-8 and TRBJ1-2; 7 bases map to TRBD1. This CDR3 contains 11 residues. Trimming removed 5 bases from V and 11 bases from J; junction bases left unmatched: 5. Per the germline V gene, CDR1 is SGHVS and CDR2 is FQNEAQ. CDR3 sequence reads: CASSPGGVYTF. The CDR3 DNA reads as TGTGCCAGCAGCCCAGGGGGGGTGTACACCTTC. The variable domain in full, with the rest retrieved from reference TRBV7-8 and TRBJ1-2, is GAGVSQSPRYKVAKRGQDVALRCDPISGHVSLFWYQQALGQGPEFLTYFQNEAQLDKSGLPSDRFFAERPEGSVSTLKIQRTQQEDSAVYLCASSPGGVYTFGSGTRLTVV.

The rearrangement links TRBV4-1 to TRBJ1-2; TRBD1 matches 10 bases. Germline V lookup: CDR1 MGHRA, CDR2 YSYEKL. The V gene end was trimmed by 0 bases and the J gene end by 2 bases; junction bases not matched to a gene: 3. The CDR3 extends over 16 amino acids. The CDR3, as DNA: TGCGCCAGCAGCCAAGAGACAGGGGGCAGAAACTATGGCTACACCTTC. Protein sequence: CASSQETGGRNYGYTF.